These 13 T cell receptor beta chains originate from one sample sequenced in a study of vaccination and CD4 T cells after COVID-19. Treatment described: approximately nine-day PBMC culture with coronavirus spike peptide pools or control peptides (ViraFEST assay). The Oncomine TCR Beta short-read assay sequenced DNA from cultured CD4+ T cells. From the PCR reads, TCRdb called clonotypes with MiXCR, one entry per CDR3 protein. The repertoire includes roughly 18,000 distinct CDR3 sequences, 54% of them detected once, and 15% to 20% sits in the top ten. Their recognized antigens are unknown. Sequenced material: CD4+ T cells from blood, cultured in vitro. These receptor sequences come from a human donor who had recovered from COVID-19.

This chain uses TRBV12-3 or TRBV12-4 with TRBJ2-5, with D tentatively TRBD1 (6 bases). The CDR3 spans 17 residues. The V end was cut by 1 base, the J end by 2 bases, with 17 bases between. The CDR3 nucleotides are TGTGCCAGCAGTTTAGGGAAGCAGGGGCCTCAGCAAGAGACCCAGTACTTC. Translation: CASSLGKQGPQQETQYF.

This chain joins TRBV6-1 and TRBJ1-5, with TRBD1 as a possible D gene (6 bases). V lost 4 bases and J lost 2, with 9 bases in between. This CDR3 has 14 residues. CDR1 and CDR2 (germline): MNHNS, SASEGT. The CDR3: CASSGGGGNQPQHF. The CDR3 DNA reads TGTGCCAGCAGTGGAGGGGGTGGCAATCAGCCCCAGCATTTT.

This clonotype was picked up a small number of times. The chain links TRBV6-5 to TRBJ1-1, with 10 bases that match TRBD1. Trimming took 2 bases from V and 5 from J; bases not matched to a gene: 8. The length of the CDR3 is 16 residues. Germline lookup yields CDR1 MNHEY and CDR2 SVGAGI. The CDR3 region is CASSYPTGTGETEAFF. The CDR3 DNA reads TGTGCCAGCAGTTACCCTACCGGGACAGGGGAGACTGAAGCTTTCTTT.

The rearrangement joins TRBV27 to TRBJ2-7; D unclear. Per germline, CDR1 MNHEY and CDR2 SMNVEV (reference sequence). V lost 5 bases to trimming and J lost 0 bases, with 8 bases between them. CDR3 length: 13 amino acids. CDR3 region: CASSHSRSYEQYF. CDR3 nucleotides: TGTGCCAGCAGTCACAGTCGCTCCTACGAGCAGTACTTC.

Here the CDR3 DNA reads TGCAGTGCTCCCAGCGGCGGGAGGGTACGAGATACGCAGTATTTT. It is translated as CSAPSGGRVRDTQYF. The chain employs TRBV20-1 and TRBJ2-3, with 9 bases that match TRBD2. Looked up from germline, CDR1 is DFQATT and CDR2 is SNEGSKA (reference sequence). This CDR3 is 15 amino acids long. V lost 5 bases, J lost 5 bases, and 11 bases stayed unmatched.

This clonotype was observed a few times. The V and J genes are TRBV6-1 and TRBJ1-1; D remains unclear. Trimming took off 7 bases at V and 1 base at J, with 13 bases between the two ends. The CDR3 contains 14 residues. Germline V CDR1 and CDR2: MNHNS, SASEGT. The CDR3 DNA reads as TGTGCCAGCACCCCAGCAGTGGGGAACACTGAAGCTTTCTTT. This translates into CASTPAVGNTEAFF.

The V gene is TRBV20-1, the J gene TRBJ2-1; 12 positions agree with TRBD2. CDR1 and CDR2 from the germline V gene are DFQATT and SNEGSKA (reference sequence). This CDR3 is 14 amino acids long. The V segment lost 6 bases and the J segment 3 bases; nucleotides outside the gene matches: 3. CDR3 bases: TGCAGTGCACTAGCGGGGGGTGTCTACAATGAGCAGTTCTTC. This sequence encodes CSALAGGVYNEQFF.

The chain carries TRBV20-1 and TRBJ1-5; 8 bases are a match to TRBD1. V lost 6 bases and J lost 6; bases outside the gene matches: 4. The CDR3 extends over 12 amino acids. Per germline, CDR1 DFQATT and CDR2 SNEGSKA (reference sequence). The CDR3 DNA follows: TGCAGTGCCAGGACAGGGAGTCAGCCCCAGCATTTT. This codes for CSARTGSQPQHF.

This clonotype showed up just once. CDR3 in DNA: TGTGCCAGCAGCAAACAAAGGACTAGCGGGATGGGCGGGGAGCTGTTTTTT. It specifies CASSKQRTSGMGGELFF. This sequence joins TRBV21-1 and TRBJ2-2; the table's D call, TRBD2, has no DNA check behind it. TRBV21-1 is described as a pseudogene. This CDR3 has 17 amino acids.

The V and J genes are TRBV12-3 or TRBV12-4 and TRBJ1-6; 7 positions match TRBD1. This CDR3 has 14 amino acids. V shed 4 bases and J 6 bases; nucleotides not matched to a gene: 3. The DNA of the CDR3 is TGTGCCAGCAGTTACTGGGACAGTAATTCACCCCTCCACTTT. Translating gives CASSYWDSNSPLHF.

The J gene is TRBJ2-1, the V gene TRBV27; no clear D. Germline assignment: CDR1 MNHEY and CDR2 SMNVEV (reference sequence). V dropped 3 bases and J dropped 1 base, with 16 bases sitting between them. The CDR3 is 17 amino acids. CDR3 nucleotides: TGTGCCAGCAGTTTTAAGCCTCCAGGTCCATCCTACAATGAGCAGTTCTTC. This translates into CASSFKPPGPSYNEQFF.

The chain carries TRBV7-3 and TRBJ2-5, with D unresolved. The CDR3 has 13 amino acids. V was clipped by 3 bases and J by 0 bases, with 5 bases between them. CDR1 is SGHTA and CDR2 is FQGTGA in the germline V gene. CDR3 region: CASSLLYQETQYF. CDR3 nucleotide sequence: TGTGCCAGCAGCTTGCTGTACCAAGAGACCCAGTACTTC.

The chain uses TRBV6-1 and TRBJ1-1; 9 positions agree with TRBD1. The trim removed 4 bases at V and 6 bases at J, leaving 9 bases unmatched. Germline V CDR1 and CDR2: MNHNS, SASEGT. CDR3 length: 15 amino acids. CDR3 DNA: TGTGCCAGCAGTGGGCCGGGACAGGGTTGGGCTGAAGCTTTCTTT. Translated: CASSGPGQGWAEAFF.